This TCR beta chain was profiled in a study of blood T cells in healthy people across ages. The total RNA that was extracted per sample amounted to at least 6 micrograms. CDR1 is DFQATT and CDR2 is SNEGSKA in the germline V gene (reference sequence). The CDR3 runs 16 residues. Losses at the gene ends were 6 bases for V and 4 bases for J; bases not matched to a gene: 16. The second PCR ran about 6 to 12 cycles with a sample-barcoded 5' primer and J-beta primers. One entry per CDR3 protein results from TCRdb running MiXCR on the 5' RACE reads. The table shows around 1,500,000 distinct CDR3 sequences, with roughly 40% occurring only once. Study observations and caveats: Total diversity from one million sequenced T cells was likely underestimated. There was a strong correlation between TCR beta diversity and naive T cell percentage.

With respect to this clonotype: The antigen is unknown.

Material for sequencing was blood. This clonotype was obtained from a young woman in good health. The J gene is TRBJ2-3, the V gene TRBV20-1; 7 bases are shared with TRBD1. This CDR3 reads CSATGQHSNRADTQYF. CDR3 DNA sequence: TGCAGTGCCACGGGACAGCATAGCAATCGGGCAGATACGCAGTATTTT.